This T cell receptor (beta chain) derives from a study of blood T cells in healthy people across ages. This clonotype was detected only a few times. Primed by a sample-barcoded 5' primer and a J-beta primer mix, a second PCR proceeded for about 7 to 11 cycles. TCRdb reanalysed the 5' RACE reads using MiXCR and keeps one entry per CDR3 protein. The sample has about 970,000 distinct CDR3 sequences, just over 50% seen once. The sample comprised blood. This receptor was obtained from an older woman in good health.

The CDR3 coding sequence is TGTGCCACCTCAGTGGCCGGTCGGGGGGCCAACGTCCTGACTTTC. It is translated as CATSVAGRGANVLTF. The chain recombines TRBV28 with TRBJ2-6; D not resolved. V lost 10 bases and J 4 bases, leaving 17 bases between the germline ends. The CDR3 spans 15 residues. The germline gives CDR1 MDHEN, CDR2 SYDVKM. Looking up the rest from reference TRBV28 and TRBJ2-6 gives the full variable domain: DVKVTQSSRYLVKRTGEKVFLECVQDMDHENMFWYRQDPGLGLRLIYFSYDVKMKEKGDIPEGYSVSREKKERFSLILESASTNQTSMYLCATSVAGRGANVLTFGAGSRLTVL.